This TCR beta chain was sequenced in a study of early T cells in non-severe SARS-CoV-2 infection. The wider study: The sequenced material was bulk RNA from unsorted whole blood, and its chains were unpaired.

TCRdb redid the calling of the 5' RACE reads with MiXCR, one entry per CDR3 protein. The sample lists about 76,000 distinct CDR3 sequences, about 14% seen once, with roughly 12% in the top ten. CDR3 length: 15 residues. The V end lost 1 base, the J end lost 4 bases, and 11 bases lay between the germline ends. Per germline, CDR1 LGHDT and CDR2 YNNKEL (reference sequence). This TCR derives from an adult who was a healthcare worker with PCR-confirmed SARS-CoV-2 infection or an uninfected control (not recorded which). This sequence joins TRBV3-1 and TRBJ2-1; TRBD1 might be the D (5 bases). The sequencing input was whole blood. The chain's CDR3 is CASSQGPAGYNEQFF. The DNA for the CDR3 is TGTGCCAGCAGCCAAGGCCCTGCAGGGTACAATGAGCAGTTCTTC.